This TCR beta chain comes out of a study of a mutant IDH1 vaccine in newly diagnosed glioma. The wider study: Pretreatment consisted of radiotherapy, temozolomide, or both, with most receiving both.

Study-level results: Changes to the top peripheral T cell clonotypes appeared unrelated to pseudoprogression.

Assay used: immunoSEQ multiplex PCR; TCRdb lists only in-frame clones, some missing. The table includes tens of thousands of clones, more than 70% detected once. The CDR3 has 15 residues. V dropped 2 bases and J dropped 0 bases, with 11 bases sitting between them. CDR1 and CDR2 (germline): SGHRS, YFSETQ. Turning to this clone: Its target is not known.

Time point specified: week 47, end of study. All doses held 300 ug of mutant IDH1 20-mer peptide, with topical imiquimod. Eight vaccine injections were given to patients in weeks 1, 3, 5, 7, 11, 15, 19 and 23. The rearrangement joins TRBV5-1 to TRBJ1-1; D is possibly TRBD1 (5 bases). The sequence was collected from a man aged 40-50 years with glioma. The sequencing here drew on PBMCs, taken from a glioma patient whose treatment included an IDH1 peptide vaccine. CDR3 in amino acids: CASSLQDIMNTEAFF. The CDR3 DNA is TGCGCCAGCAGCTTACAGGATATCATGAACACTGAAGCTTTCTTT.